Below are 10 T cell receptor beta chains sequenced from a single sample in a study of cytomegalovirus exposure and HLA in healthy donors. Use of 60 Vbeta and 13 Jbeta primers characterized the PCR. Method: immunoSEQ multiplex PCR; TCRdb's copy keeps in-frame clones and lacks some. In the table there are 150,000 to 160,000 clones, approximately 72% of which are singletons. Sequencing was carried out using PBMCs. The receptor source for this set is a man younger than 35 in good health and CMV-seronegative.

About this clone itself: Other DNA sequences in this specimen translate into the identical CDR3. DNA of the CDR3: TGTGCCAGCAGCTTGCCCGGGTCTGGAAACACCATATATTTT. The encoded protein is CASSLPGSGNTIYF. The chain uses TRBV5-6 and TRBJ1-3; D is unresolved. The V end lost 1 base, the J end lost 1 base, and 6 bases lay between the germline ends. Per germline, CDR1 SGHDT and CDR2 YYEEEE. CDR3 size: 14 residues.

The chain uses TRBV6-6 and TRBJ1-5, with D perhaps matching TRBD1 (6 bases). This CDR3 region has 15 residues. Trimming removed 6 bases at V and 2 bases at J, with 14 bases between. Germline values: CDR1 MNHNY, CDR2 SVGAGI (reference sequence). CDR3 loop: CASSPPGDGNQPQHF. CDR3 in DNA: TGTGCCAGCAGCCCGCCAGGGGATGGCAATCAGCCCCAGCATTTT.

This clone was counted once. CDR3 region: CASSVSVYGSNQPQHF. The DNA of the CDR3 is TGTGCCAGTAGTGTCAGCGTCTACGGGAGCAATCAGCCCCAGCATTTT. The genes are TRBV19 and TRBJ1-5; D is unresolved. This CDR3 is built from 16 residues. The germline V gene has CDR1 LNHDA and CDR2 SQIVND (reference sequence). V was pared by 5 bases and J by 1 base, with 15 bases between.

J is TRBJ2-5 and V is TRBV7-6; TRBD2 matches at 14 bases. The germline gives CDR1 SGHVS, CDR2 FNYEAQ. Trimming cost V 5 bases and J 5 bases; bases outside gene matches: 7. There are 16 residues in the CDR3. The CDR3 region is CASSGTSGGRGETQYF. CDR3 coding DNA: TGTGCCAGCAGCGGGACTAGCGGGGGCCGGGGGGAGACCCAGTACTTC.

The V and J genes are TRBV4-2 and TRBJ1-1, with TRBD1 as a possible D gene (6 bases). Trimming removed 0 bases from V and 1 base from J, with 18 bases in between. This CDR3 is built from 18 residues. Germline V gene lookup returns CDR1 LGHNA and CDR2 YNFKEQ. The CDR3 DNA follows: TGTGCCAGCAGCCAAGAACAGATTGGACAGTATTCGAACACTGAAGCTTTCTTT. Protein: CASSQEQIGQYSNTEAFF.

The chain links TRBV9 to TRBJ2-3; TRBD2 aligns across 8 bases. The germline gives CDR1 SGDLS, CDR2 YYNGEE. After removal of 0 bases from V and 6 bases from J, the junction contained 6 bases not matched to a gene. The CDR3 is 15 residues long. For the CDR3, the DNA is TGTGCCAGCAGCGTAGATCGGGCTAGCGGGGATACGCAGTATTTT. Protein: CASSVDRASGDTQYF.

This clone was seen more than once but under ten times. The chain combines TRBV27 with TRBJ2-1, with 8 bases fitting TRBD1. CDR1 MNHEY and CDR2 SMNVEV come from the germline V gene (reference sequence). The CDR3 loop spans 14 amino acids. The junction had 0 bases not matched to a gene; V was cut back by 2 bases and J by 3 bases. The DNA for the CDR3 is TGTGCCAGCAGTTTAGGGACAGGCTACAATGAGCAGTTCTTC. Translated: CASSLGTGYNEQFF.

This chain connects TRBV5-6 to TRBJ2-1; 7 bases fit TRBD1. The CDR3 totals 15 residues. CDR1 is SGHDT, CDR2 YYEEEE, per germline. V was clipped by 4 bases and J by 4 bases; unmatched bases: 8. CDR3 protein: CASSHHRGEYNEQFF. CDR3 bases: TGTGCCAGCAGCCATCACAGGGGAGAGTACAATGAGCAGTTCTTC.

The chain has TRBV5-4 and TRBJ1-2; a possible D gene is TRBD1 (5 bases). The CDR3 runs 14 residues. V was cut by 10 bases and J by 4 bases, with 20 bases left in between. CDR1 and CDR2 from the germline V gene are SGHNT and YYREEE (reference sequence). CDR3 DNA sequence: TGTGCCGGATGGGACTCCCAATGGGGCTATGGCTACACCTTC. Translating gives CAGWDSQWGYGYTF.

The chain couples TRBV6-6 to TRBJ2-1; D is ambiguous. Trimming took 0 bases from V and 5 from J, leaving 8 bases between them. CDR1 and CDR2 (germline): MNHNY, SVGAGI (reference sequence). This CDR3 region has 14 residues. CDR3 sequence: CASSYSRAHNEQFF. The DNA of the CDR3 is TGTGCCAGCAGTTACTCGAGAGCTCACAATGAGCAGTTCTTC.